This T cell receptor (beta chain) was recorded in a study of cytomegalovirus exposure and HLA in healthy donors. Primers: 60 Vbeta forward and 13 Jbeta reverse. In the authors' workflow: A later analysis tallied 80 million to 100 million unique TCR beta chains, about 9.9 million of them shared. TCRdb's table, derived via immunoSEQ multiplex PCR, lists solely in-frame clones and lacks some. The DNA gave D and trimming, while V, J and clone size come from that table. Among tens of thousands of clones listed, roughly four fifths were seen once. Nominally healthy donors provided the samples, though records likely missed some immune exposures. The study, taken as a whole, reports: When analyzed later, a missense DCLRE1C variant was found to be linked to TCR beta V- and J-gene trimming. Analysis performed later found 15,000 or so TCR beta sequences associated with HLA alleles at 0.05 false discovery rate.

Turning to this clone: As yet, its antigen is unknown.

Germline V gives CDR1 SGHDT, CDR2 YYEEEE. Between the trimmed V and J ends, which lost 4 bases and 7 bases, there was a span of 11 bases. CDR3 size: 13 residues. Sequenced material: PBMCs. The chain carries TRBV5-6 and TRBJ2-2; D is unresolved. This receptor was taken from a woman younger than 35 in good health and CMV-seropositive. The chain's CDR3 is CASSLHQNGELFF. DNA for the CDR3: TGTGCCAGCAGCCTGCATCAGAACGGGGAGCTGTTTTTT. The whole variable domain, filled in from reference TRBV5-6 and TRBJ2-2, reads DAGVTQSPTHLIKTRGQQVTLRCSPKSGHDTVSWYQQALGQGPQFIFQYYEEEERQRGNFPDRFSGHQFPNYSSELNVNALLLGDSALYLCASSLHQNGELFFGEGSRLTVL.